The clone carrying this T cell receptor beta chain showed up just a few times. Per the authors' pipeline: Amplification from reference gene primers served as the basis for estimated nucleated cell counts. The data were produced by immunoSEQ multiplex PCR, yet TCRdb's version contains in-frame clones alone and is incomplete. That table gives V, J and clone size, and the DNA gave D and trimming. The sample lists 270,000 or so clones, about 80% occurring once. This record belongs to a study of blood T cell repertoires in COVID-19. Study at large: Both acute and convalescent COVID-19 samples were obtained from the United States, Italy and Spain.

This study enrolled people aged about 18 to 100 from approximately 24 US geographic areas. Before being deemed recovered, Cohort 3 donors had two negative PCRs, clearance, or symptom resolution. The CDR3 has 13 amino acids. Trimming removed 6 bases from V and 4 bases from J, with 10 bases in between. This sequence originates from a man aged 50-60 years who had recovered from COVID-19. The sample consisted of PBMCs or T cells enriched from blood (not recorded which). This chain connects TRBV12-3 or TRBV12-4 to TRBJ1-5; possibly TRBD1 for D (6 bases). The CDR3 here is CASSAQGNQPQHF. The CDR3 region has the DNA TGTGCCAGCAGCGCCCAGGGGAATCAGCCCCAGCATTTT.